The 14 T cell receptor beta chains in this list originate from one sample, sequenced in a study of shared clonotypes between healthy human individuals. Data came from immunoSEQ multiplex PCR; TCRdb stores just in-frame clones and leaves some out. The repertoire holds under 2.5 million clones, with just under 95% as singletons. Sample: naive CD4+ T cells from PBMCs. Described subset: CD45RA+ positively selected. Every receptor here comes from a man younger than 35 in good health. Some clones in this sample may be carry-over from other donors' samples.

The chain combines TRBV18 with TRBJ2-1; 9 bases align to TRBD2. Germline V gene lookup returns CDR1 KGHSH and CDR2 LQKENI. Trimming removed 2 bases from V and 7 bases from J; junction bases left unmatched: 6. The CDR3 contains 15 residues. In DNA, the CDR3 is TGTGCCAGCTCACCAAGTAGCGGGAGCAGTAATGAGCAGTTCTTC. It is translated as CASSPSSGSSNEQFF.

J is TRBJ2-2 and V is TRBV10-3; D gene ambiguous. In germline, CDR1 is ENHRY, CDR2 SYGVKD. The CDR3 is made up of 11 amino acids. The V end was cut by 8 bases, the J end by 7 bases, with 8 bases between. As DNA, the CDR3 is TGTGCCATCGGTCTGAGCGGGGAGCTGTTTTTT. Translation gives CAIGLSGELFF.

The chain recombines TRBV2 with TRBJ1-1; TRBD1 aligns across 7 bases. The trim removed 6 bases at V and 8 bases at J, leaving 9 bases unmatched. Germline lookup yields CDR1 SNHLY and CDR2 FYNNEI. The CDR3 spans 13 residues. CDR3 sequence reads: CASSQGGVGEAFF. The CDR3, as DNA: TGTGCCAGCAGCCAGGGGGGCGTTGGGGAAGCTTTCTTT. The full variable domain, in which reference TRBV2 and TRBJ1-1 provide the parts outside the CDR3, is EPEVTQTPSHQVTQMGQEVILRCVPISNHLYFYWYRQILGQKVEFLVSFYNNEISEKSEIFDDQFSVERPDGSNFTLKIRSTKLEDSAMYFCASSQGGVGEAFFGQGTRLTVV.

The chain joins TRBV4-1 to TRBJ2-1, with 10 bases lining up with TRBD2. The CDR3 spans 21 residues. V was pared by 3 bases and J by 3 bases, with 20 bases of the junction left unmatched. The germline gives CDR1 MGHRA, CDR2 YSYEKL. In DNA, the CDR3 is TGCGCCAGCAGCCATTTATACGGGGGGATAGCGGGAGGCCCGGGCTACAATGAGCAGTTCTTC. Translation: CASSHLYGGIAGGPGYNEQFF.

This sequence joins TRBV7-9 and TRBJ2-5, with 10 bases identical to TRBD2. The J segment lost 4 bases and the V segment lost 4 bases, leaving 12 bases of the junction unmatched. The CDR3 extends over 17 amino acids. Germline CDR1 is SEHNR and CDR2 is FQNEAQ (reference sequence). The DNA of the CDR3 is TGTGCCAGCAGCTGGACCAGCGGGAGGGCCGGTTCAGAGACCCAGTACTTC. Its protein product is CASSWTSGRAGSETQYF.

This clone was recorded once. The chain uses TRBV9 and TRBJ2-2; no reliable D call. Germline CDR1 is SGDLS and CDR2 is YYNGEE. Trimming took 4 bases from V and 6 from J, leaving 7 bases between them. The CDR3 runs to 12 residues. The CDR3, as DNA: TGTGCCAGCAGCCCACGAGCCGGGGAGCTGTTTTTT. The encoded protein is CASSPRAGELFF.

The V and J genes are TRBV29-1 and TRBJ2-1; D perhaps matches TRBD2 (5 bases). V lost 7 bases and J 7 bases, leaving 17 bases between the germline ends. CDR3 size: 13 residues. The V gene's germline CDR1 is SQVTM and CDR2 ANQGSEA. CDR3 in amino acids: CSAGLSTGNEQFF. CDR3 coding DNA: TGCAGCGCCGGACTTTCCACGGGGAATGAGCAGTTCTTC.

The chain has TRBV7-8 and TRBJ2-5; 11 bases map to TRBD2. V lost 5 bases to trimming and J lost 7 bases; unmatched junction nucleotides: 12. The V gene's germline CDR1 is SGHVS and CDR2 FQNEAQ. The CDR3 contains 16 residues. CDR3 DNA: TGTGCCAGCAGCGCCGGGACTAGCGGTCTTGGGGGGACCCAGTACTTC. Amino acids: CASSAGTSGLGGTQYF.

Of note for this clone: This same CDR3 is encoded by further DNA sequences in the sample. The chain links TRBV5-4 to TRBJ1-1; D not certain. Trimming stripped 4 bases from V and 0 bases from J, with 10 bases between. The germline gives CDR1 SGHNT, CDR2 YYREEE (reference sequence). There are 14 residues in the CDR3. CDR3 in amino acids: CASSPGGLNTEAFF. CDR3 nucleotides: TGTGCCAGCAGCCCAGGTGGCTTGAACACTGAAGCTTTCTTT.

As for this clone: In the same sample, other DNA sequences code for this CDR3. The chain joins TRBV9 to TRBJ2-4, with a tentative D call TRBD1 (6 bases). The V gene lost 0 bases and the J gene lost 8 bases, with 9 bases spanning the gap. The germline CDR1 and CDR2 sequences are SGDLS and YYNGEE. The CDR3 is 13 amino acids. CDR3 residues: CASSVGGGDIQYF. CDR3 bases: TGTGCCAGCAGCGTAGGAGGGGGAGACATTCAGTACTTC.

This rearrangement joins TRBV18 to TRBJ1-1; D unclear. V lost 5 bases to trimming and J lost 3 bases, with 10 bases between them. This CDR3 has 13 residues. CDR1 and CDR2 from the germline V gene are KGHSH and LQKENI. CDR3 loop: CASSISHDTEAFF. Here the CDR3 DNA reads TGTGCCAGCTCAATCAGCCACGACACTGAAGCTTTCTTT.

This chain uses TRBV19 with TRBJ2-3; weak D call: TRBD2 (5 bases). The CDR3 is 14 residues long. Germline CDR1 LNHDA, CDR2 SQIVND (reference sequence). V was shortened by 4 bases and J by 2 bases, with 10 bases between the two germline ends. The CDR3 loop is CASSTWTVTDTQYF. CDR3 sequence (DNA): TGTGCCAGTAGTACCTGGACTGTCACAGATACGCAGTATTTT.

As concerns this clone: Other nucleotide sequences in the sample specify the same CDR3. This chain joins TRBV7-9 and TRBJ1-1, with D uncertain. The germline V gene encodes CDR1 SEHNR and CDR2 FQNEAQ (reference sequence). The length of the CDR3 is 13 residues. The V gene lost 5 bases and the J gene lost 1 base, with 8 bases spanning the gap. The CDR3 loop reads CASSPGGNTEAFF. For the CDR3, the DNA is TGTGCCAGCAGCCCCGGAGGGAACACTGAAGCTTTCTTT.

The CDR3 nucleotides read TGTGCCAGCAGCTTACCAGGGGTCGGCTACACCTTC. Its protein product is CASSLPGVGYTF. This sequence joins TRBV7-9 and TRBJ1-2; D might be TRBD1 (6 bases). The V gene lost 2 bases and the J gene lost 8 bases, with 9 bases spanning the gap. The CDR3 has 12 residues. Per germline, CDR1 SEHNR and CDR2 FQNEAQ (reference sequence).